This T cell receptor beta chain was identified in a study of blood T cell repertoires in COVID-19. Notes on this clone: Other DNA sequences of this sample code for an identical CDR3.

Looked up from germline, CDR1 is MGHRA and CDR2 is YSYEKL. Trimming left V 0 bases short and J 2 bases short, with 8 bases between. This CDR3 region has 14 residues. The data were produced by immunoSEQ multiplex PCR, yet TCRdb's version contains in-frame clones alone and is incomplete. The data contain hundreds of thousands of clones, 80% to 90% of them singletons. Sequencing was carried out using peripheral blood. The V gene is TRBV4-1, the J gene TRBJ2-7; D possibly corresponds to TRBD2 (6 bases). This clonotype was obtained from a man in his forties with acute or convalescent COVID-19. The chain's CDR3 is CASSQDAGPYEQYF. In DNA, the CDR3 is TGCGCCAGCAGCCAAGATGCGGGGCCCTACGAGCAGTACTTC.